These 23 T cell receptor beta chains came from one sample sequenced in a study of radiotherapy plus CTLA-4 blockade in lung cancer. The assay was immunoSEQ multiplex PCR, and TCRdb's table has in-frame clones only and misses some. Here the sample spans 70,000 to 95,000 clones, about four fifths being singletons. Sample: peripheral blood, taken from a patient treated with radiotherapy plus ipilimumab. The source is a human donor with non-small cell lung cancer that progressed on radiotherapy plus ipilimumab.

The chain couples TRBV12-5 to TRBJ2-1; D may be TRBD1 or TRBD2 (6 bases each). Germline lookup yields CDR1 LGHNT and CDR2 FRNRAP. V was clipped by 0 bases and J by 6 bases, with 15 bases between them. This CDR3 is built from 16 residues. DNA for the CDR3: TGTGCTAGTGGTTTGGTAGTCGGGGGCGGATCCAATGAGCAGTTCTTC. It yields the protein CASGLVVGGGSNEQFF.

The genes are TRBV27 and TRBJ2-1, with a tentative D call TRBD2 (5 bases). CDR1 is MNHEY and CDR2 is SMNVEV in the germline V gene (reference sequence). The CDR3 consists of 14 residues. Trimming cost V 4 bases and J 0 bases, with 7 bases left between them. For the CDR3, the DNA is TGTGCCAGCAGTTCCCGGGACTCCTACAATGAGCAGTTCTTC. It codes for CASSSRDSYNEQFF.

The genes are TRBV6-5 and TRBJ1-4; 10 positions match TRBD1. The germline gives CDR1 MNHEY, CDR2 SVGAGI. CDR3 length equals 14 residues. V was pared by 6 bases and J by 7 bases, with 5 bases of the junction left unmatched. CDR3: CASRRTGGTEKLFF. In DNA form, the CDR3 reads TGTGCCAGCAGACGGACAGGGGGTACTGAAAAACTGTTTTTT.

V usage is TRBV7-9 and J usage is TRBJ1-1; tentatively, D is TRBD1 (6 bases). The CDR3 consists of 12 residues. The germline V and J ends were trimmed by 10 bases and 2 bases, with 11 bases remaining between them. Germline lookup yields CDR1 SEHNR and CDR2 FQNEAQ (reference sequence). The CDR3 region is CATKGVNTEAFF. The DNA of the CDR3 is TGTGCCACTAAGGGGGTTAACACTGAAGCTTTCTTT.

V is TRBV6-4 and J is TRBJ1-2; D not resolved. V was clipped by 0 bases and J by 8 bases, with 13 bases between them. The V gene's germline CDR1 is MRHNA and CDR2 SNTAGT. The CDR3 is 14 residues long. CDR3 loop: CASSDSVRSGGYTF. The DNA for the CDR3 is TGTGCCAGCAGTGACTCAGTACGGTCGGGGGGCTACACCTTC.

V is TRBV5-1 and J is TRBJ1-1; possibly TRBD1 for D (6 bases). The CDR3 contains 15 residues. CDR1 is SGHRS, CDR2 YFSETQ, per germline. V was shortened by 0 bases and J by 0 bases, with 9 bases between the two germline ends. DNA of the CDR3: TGCGCCAGCAGCTTGGGGACAGTCATGAACACTGAAGCTTTCTTT. Translated, it gives CASSLGTVMNTEAFF.

This sequence joins TRBV28 and TRBJ2-7; 8 bases align to TRBD1. Germline V gene lookup returns CDR1 MDHEN and CDR2 SYDVKM. Trimming took 5 bases from V and 3 from J; bases not matched to a gene: 12. The CDR3 loop spans 16 amino acids. CDR3 DNA sequence: TGTGCCAGCAGTCAGGGTAGGGGACAGGTAGTCTACGAGCAGTACTTC. It is translated as CASSQGRGQVVYEQYF.

The chain combines TRBV20-1 with TRBJ2-7; D not certain. Trimming removed 1 base at V and 3 bases at J, with 4 bases between. The germline CDR1 and CDR2 sequences are DFQATT and SNEGSKA (reference sequence). The CDR3 has 11 residues. CDR3 sequence (DNA): TGCAGTGCTAGAGGCATCTACGAGCAGTACTTC. Translation: CSARGIYEQYF.

This chain connects TRBV5-6 to TRBJ2-1, with TRBD2 matching 11 bases. J gave up 4 bases and V 2 bases, and 5 bases lay outside the gene matches. The CDR3 spans 16 residues. Germline CDR1 reads SGHDT; CDR2 reads YYEEEE. CDR3 coding DNA: TGTGCCAGCAGCTTCCCCGGGACTAGCGGTTACAATGAGCAGTTCTTC. This codes for CASSFPGTSGYNEQFF.

V usage is TRBV7-9 and J usage is TRBJ2-5, with D perhaps being TRBD1 or TRBD2 (5 bases each). V gave up 1 base and J gave up 1 base, with 10 bases separating them. The CDR3 extends over 15 amino acids. Germline V gives CDR1 SEHNR, CDR2 FQNEAQ (reference sequence). CDR3 coding DNA: TGTGCCAGCAGCTTAGGGGGCCGGGGCCAAGAGACCCAGTACTTC. It specifies CASSLGGRGQETQYF.

V gene TRBV25-1 combines with J gene TRBJ1-4; no clear D gene. The CDR3 runs 13 residues. V shed 0 bases and J shed 5 bases, with 4 bases lying between them. Germline V gives CDR1 MGHDK, CDR2 SYGVNS. The CDR3 spells CASSEYNNEKLFF. The CDR3 DNA follows: TGTGCCAGCAGTGAATACAACAATGAAAAACTGTTTTTT.

The chain has TRBV11-3 and TRBJ2-1, with a tentative D call TRBD1 (7 bases). The CDR3 sequence is 12 residues long. The V end was cut by 8 bases, the J end by 8 bases, with 13 bases between. The germline V gene has CDR1 SGHNT and CDR2 YENEEA. The CDR3, as DNA: TGTGCCAGCGGGCAGGGGGGTGATGAGCAGTTCTTC. It translates to CASGQGGDEQFF.

The CDR3, as DNA: TGTGCCAGCAGCGTTTCAGGGGATTATAATTCACCCCTCCACTTT. Translation: CASSVSGDYNSPLHF. This rearrangement joins TRBV9 to TRBJ1-6; possible D gene TRBD1, 6 bases. The CDR3 is 15 amino acids. Germline V lookup: CDR1 SGDLS, CDR2 YYNGEE. Deletions cut 2 bases from V and 4 bases from J, with 10 bases between.

This clone came up a few times. CDR3 amino acids: CASSFWGGQPNEQFF. For the CDR3, the DNA is TGTGCCAGCAGCTTTTGGGGGGGCCAACCCAATGAGCAGTTCTTC. The V and J genes are TRBV5-4 and TRBJ2-1; maybe TRBD2 (7 bases). Germline CDR1 SGHNT, CDR2 YYREEE (reference sequence). CDR3 length: 15 amino acids. V lost 2 bases and J lost 6, with 15 bases in between.

As concerns this clone: The junction does not match germline at one end; this may be a read error. This sample includes further DNA sequences coding for the same CDR3. The genes are TRBV4-3 and TRBJ1-6; TRBD1 might be the D (6 bases). From germline, CDR1 is LGHNA and CDR2 YSLEER. The CDR3 is 18 residues long. The CDR3: CASSQEPAGASHNSPLHF. The CDR3 DNA reads as TGCGCCAGCAGCCAAGAACCGGCGGGGGCGTCCCATAATTCTCCCCTCCACTTT.

The chain combines TRBV19 with TRBJ1-5; D is possibly TRBD1 (5 bases). Germline-derived CDR1 and CDR2 are LNHDA and SQIVND (reference sequence). With 3 bases removed from V and 4 bases from J, the gap between germline ends came to 10 bases. The CDR3 runs 14 residues. The CDR3: CASSIRPGNQPQHF. The CDR3 region has the DNA TGTGCCAGTAGTATTAGGCCAGGGAATCAGCCCCAGCATTTT.

V is TRBV10-3 and J is TRBJ2-7, with unresolved D. The CDR3 spans 14 residues. CDR1 is ENHRY, CDR2 SYGVKD, per germline. V was trimmed by 2 bases and J by 6 bases, leaving 14 bases between them. The CDR3 region has the DNA TGTGCCATCAGTGAGGAGCCCCACGCGGCCGAGCAGTACTTC. Amino acid sequence: CAISEEPHAAEQYF.

This chain uses TRBV21-1 with TRBJ1-1. TRBV21-1 is marked as a pseudogene. The CDR3 is made up of 17 amino acids. The CDR3 reads CASRLGGIDGMNTEAFF. The CDR3 bases are TGTGCCAGCAGGCTTGGGGGGATTGACGGGATGAACACTGAAGCTTTCTTT.

V usage is TRBV9 and J usage is TRBJ2-1; 8 nucleotides agree with TRBD2. The germline V gene has CDR1 SGDLS and CDR2 YYNGEE. This CDR3 spans 14 amino acids. V dropped 3 bases and J dropped 10; count of bases not matched to a gene: 9. The CDR3 DNA is TGTGCCAGCAGCGGGGGACTAGAGGCGGGGGAGCAGTTCTTC. Encoded protein: CASSGGLEAGEQFF.

V and J are TRBV9 and TRBJ2-2; tentatively, D is TRBD2 (6 bases). Per the germline V gene, CDR1 is SGDLS and CDR2 is YYNGEE. Trimming took 0 bases from V and 3 from J, leaving 12 bases between them. The CDR3 is 16 amino acids. The CDR3 region is CASSVGSGGYTGELFF. The CDR3 DNA reads TGTGCCAGCAGCGTAGGGTCAGGAGGGTACACCGGGGAGCTGTTTTTT.

The chain recombines TRBV18 with TRBJ2-1; D remains unclear. The germline V gene encodes CDR1 KGHSH and CDR2 LQKENI. V gave up 1 base and J gave up 0 bases, with 7 bases separating them. The CDR3 totals 15 residues. The CDR3 loop is CASSPRGSSYNEQFF. The CDR3 region has the DNA TGTGCCAGCTCACCACGGGGTTCCTCCTACAATGAGCAGTTCTTC.

This clone has a handful of counts. V is TRBV7-9 and J is TRBJ1-1; a weak D match, TRBD1 (6 bases). V was pared by 2 bases and J by 0 bases, with 13 bases between. The CDR3 length is 16 residues. Germline V gene lookup returns CDR1 SEHNR and CDR2 FQNEAQ (reference sequence). Written as DNA, the CDR3 is TGTGCCAGCAGCTTACGATTCACAGGGTTGAACACTGAAGCTTTCTTT. This gives the protein CASSLRFTGLNTEAFF.

The chain has TRBV7-9 and TRBJ1-2; D is undetermined. Trimming pared 8 bases from V and 0 bases from J, leaving 10 bases between. CDR1 is SEHNR, CDR2 FQNEAQ, per germline (reference sequence). The length of the CDR3 is 13 residues. For the CDR3, the DNA is TGTGCCAGCGGCTCTGGACCTAACTATGGCTACACCTTC. Protein sequence: CASGSGPNYGYTF.